These T cell receptor beta chains were read from a single sample in a study of T cells after posttransplantation cyclophosphamide. Assay: immunoSEQ multiplex PCR; the TCRdb copy retains only in-frame clones and omits some. The repertoire holds more than 20,000 clones, with roughly 90% as singletons. The source was PBMCs, collected after an allogeneic stem cell transplant with a calcineurin inhibitor and methotrexate. Receptors were obtained from a female patient aged 50-59 years who received an allogeneic stem cell transplant from an unrelated donor, was CMV-positive, and had chronic GVHD only. Some T cells may possibly be graft donor cells. CDR3s include the opening cysteine and the closing phenylalanine or tryptophan. The order of the fields is clone size, D gene, V gene, J gene, CDR3 DNA, CDR3 protein. A D gene is named only where the DNA matches it firmly. Expanded clones are given a class, and other clones once, few, many or no size at all.

>once|-|TRBV28|TRBJ2-7
TGTGCCAGCGGGAGTGGCTCCTACGAGCAGTACTTC
CASGSGSYEQYF
>few|-|TRBV7-3|TRBJ2-3
TGTGCCAGCAGCTTACTTATTAGCACAGATACGCAGTATTTT
CASSLLISTDTQYF
>once|TRBD2|TRBV4-2|TRBJ2-1
TGTGCCAGCAGCCAAGCAGCGGGAGTAGGTGAGCAGTTCTTC
CASSQAAGVGEQFF
>-|-|TRBV10-3|TRBJ2-5
TGTGCCATCAGTGATCCAGGGGACGGTGAGACCCAGTACTTC
CAISDPGDGETQYF
>-|-|TRBV30|TRBJ2-7
TGTGCCTGGTCCCTTTCTCGTTTCGTTACAGGGTCCGGCGAGCAGTACTTC
CAWSLSRFVTGSGEQYF
>-|-|TRBV25-1|TRBJ2-7
TGTGCCAGCAGTCGGGGTACCTACGAGCAGTACTTC
CASSRGTYEQYF
>-|TRBD1|TRBV19|TRBJ2-3
TGTGCCAGTAGTATCCAGGGGGTAGATACGCAGTATTTT
CASSIQGVDTQYF
>-|TRBD2|TRBV6-6|TRBJ2-7
TGTGCCAGCAGTTTCGGACTAGCGCGGGAGCAGTACTTC
CASSFGLAREQYF
>once|-|TRBV2|TRBJ2-7
TGTGCCAGCAGCGTAGAGAAGGGGCTGCAGTACTTC
CASSVEKGLQYF
>-|-|TRBV7-8|TRBJ2-1
TGTGCCAGCAGCCCGCGGATCCTTAGCGGAGAGCAGTTCTTC
CASSPRILSGEQFF
>-|-|TRBV29-1|TRBJ2-3
TGCAGCGACCGCACTAGCACAGATACGCAGTATTTT
CSDRTSTDTQYF
>-|-|TRBV19|TRBJ1-4
TGTGCCAGTAGTGCCCTAGTTGCAACTAATGAAAAACTGTTTTTT
CASSALVATNEKLFF
>-|TRBD2|TRBV11-3|TRBJ2-1
TGTGCCAGCGGTCTAGCGGGAGGTGACAATGAGCAGTTCTTC
CASGLAGGDNEQFF
>few|-|TRBV18|TRBJ1-2
TGTGCCAGCGGCGAGAGGGAAAACTATGGCTACACCTTC
CASGERENYGYTF
>-|TRBD2|TRBV5-1|TRBJ2-3
TGCGCCAGCAGCTTACTAGCGGGAGGGTTAGTGACAGATACGCAGTATTTT
CASSLLAGGLVTDTQYF
>-|TRBD1|TRBV7-9|TRBJ1-1
TGTGCCAGCAGCCCTGGGACAGGGGTTGAAACTGAAGCTTTCTTT
CASSPGTGVETEAFF
>-|TRBD2|TRBV19|TRBJ2-5
TGTGCCAGTAGTCACCCGGGACTAGCGGAAAATGGAGAGACCCAGTACTTC
CASSHPGLAENGETQYF
>-|TRBD2|TRBV11-2|TRBJ2-7
TGTGCCAGCAGCCCGGGAGGGGTCGGGTCCTACGAGCAGTACTTC
CASSPGGVGSYEQYF
>-|-|TRBV7-3|TRBJ2-3
TGTGCCAGCAGCTTCGGCGGGTACACAGATACGCAGTATTTT
CASSFGGYTDTQYF
>-|TRBD1|TRBV29-1|TRBJ2-7
TGCAGCATTTCCGGGACAGGTCGCCCCCTTACCTACGAGCAGTACTTC
CSISGTGRPLTYEQYF
>-|TRBD2|TRBV29-1|TRBJ2-1
TGCAGCGTTGGGACTAGCGGATACAATGAGCAGTTCTTC
CSVGTSGYNEQFF
>-|TRBD2|TRBV29-1|TRBJ2-3
TGCAGCGTTGAAGCCCTCCGGCGGGAGGGCCCTATCGGAGTTTCAAATACGCAGTATTTT
CSVEALRREGPIGVSNTQYF
>-|TRBD1|TRBV5-4|TRBJ2-3
TGTGCCAGCACCTCCAACCCCGGGACAGGGACGTATACGCAGTATTTT
CASTSNPGTGTYTQYF
>-|TRBD1|TRBV11-2|TRBJ2-7
TGTGCCAGCAGCCTTCGGACAGGGAGCTCCTACGAGCAGTACTTC
CASSLRTGSSYEQYF
>once|TRBD1|TRBV28|TRBJ1-5
TGTGCCAGCAGTTTAGGGACAGGGGGCCCTGGTCCCCAGCATTTT
CASSLGTGGPGPQHF
>once|TRBD1|TRBV6-6|TRBJ1-5
TGTGCCACGAGCAGGGGGTTTCAGCCCCAGCATTTT
CATSRGFQPQHF
>-|TRBD1|TRBV28|TRBJ1-1
TGTGCCAGCACCCCACGAGGGAGGGACAGGGCCACTGAAGCTTTCTTT
CASTPRGRDRATEAFF
>-|-|TRBV7-9|TRBJ2-7
TGTGCCAGCAGCCCCGACAGCTCCTACGAGCAGTACTTC
CASSPDSSYEQYF
>-|-|TRBV5-1|TRBJ2-7
TGCGCCAGCAGCCTCTCGGTTGGGGCGCGTTACGAGCAGTACTTC
CASSLSVGARYEQYF